This note documents a single T cell receptor (beta chain) sequence. Its antigen is not identified. Clones were read by immunoSEQ multiplex PCR, and TCRdb kept only the in-frame ones, dropping some. This sample has roughly 86,000 clones, with 80% to 90% found just once. The sample belongs to a study of OX40 agonist ivuxolimab in advanced cancers. Whole-study context: The dose of intravenous ivuxolimab that patients received every 2 weeks ranged from 0.01 to 10 mg/kg. Study observations and caveats: People who partly responded at 0.1-3.0 mg/kg had some of the least clonal expansion seen. Not determined was the antigen specificity of the expanded peripheral T cells.

Specimen: CD4+ or CD8+ T cells sorted from blood, collected in a trial of the OX40 agonist ivuxolimab. This TCR derives from an adult with an advanced solid tumor such as melanoma, head and neck, liver or kidney cancer.

CDR3 residues: CASSSYRGRTNEKLFF. The DNA for the CDR3 is TGTGCCAGCAGTTCATACAGGGGGAGAACTAATGAAAAACTGTTTTTT. J is TRBJ1-4 and V is TRBV28; 8 bases map to TRBD1. Germline trimming cut 4 bases from V and 1 base from J; bases unmatched to any gene: 5. The CDR3 totals 16 residues. Germline assignment: CDR1 MDHEN and CDR2 SYDVKM.